One T cell receptor (beta chain) is described in this entry. Its cognate antigen is unknown. This specimen comes from a study of T cell responses to AZD1222 COVID-19 vaccine. General observations from the study: A mostly white British donor set with more females was recruited, and clonal diversity was possibly underestimated. Among those given AZD1222, only five or six were seropositive at baseline.

Clones were read by immunoSEQ multiplex PCR, and TCRdb kept only the in-frame ones, dropping some. The sample lists more than 140,000 clones; 88% were seen once. The V and J ends lost 0 bases and 2 bases respectively, with 13 bases between them. CDR1 is SGHDN, CDR2 FVKESK, per germline. This CDR3 spans 16 amino acids. Specimen: peripheral blood, collected on day 0 of AZD1222 vaccination. This chain connects TRBV14 to TRBJ1-2; D unresolved. The sequence came from an adult in good health. The CDR3 DNA reads TGTGCCAGCAGCCAAGAGATCCCTACCCCCAACTATGGCTACACCTTC. Translating gives CASSQEIPTPNYGYTF.